This TCR beta chain was sequenced for a study of blood T cells in healthy people across ages. Study results and limitations: PBMCs that were unsorted prevented a conclusive naive versus antigen-experienced comparison.

PCR was performed a second time for 7 to 11 cycles using a sample-barcoded 5' primer and a J-beta primer mix. Sequencing of every sample gave 2.5 million or more CDR3-containing paired-end reads. TCRdb recomputed calls from the 5' RACE reads with MiXCR, one row per CDR3 protein. The table has around 1,500,000 distinct CDR3 sequences, 28% seen once; the top ten hold 7.7%. This CDR3 has 13 residues. V was trimmed by 7 bases and J by 4 bases, leaving 11 bases between them. CDR1 and CDR2 from the germline V gene are LNHDA and SQIVND (reference sequence). On this clonotype: Its antigen is currently unknown.

Input material: blood. The sequence derives from a woman in her 30s in good health. V is TRBV19 and J is TRBJ1-5; D perhaps matches TRBD1 (6 bases). CDR3 sequence: CASNLDRNQPQHF. The CDR3 DNA is TGTGCCAGTAACTTGGACAGAAATCAGCCCCAGCATTTT.